The TCR beta chain under discussion was sequenced for a study of blood T cell repertoires in COVID-19. Recruitment covered under 25 US areas and drew participants whose ages spanned roughly 18 to 100 years. Looked up from germline, CDR1 is MDHEN and CDR2 is SYDVKM. With V trimmed by 5 bases and J by 0 bases, 6 bases remained unmatched. The CDR3 covers 17 residues. Original data processing: It was from reference gene primer amplification that nucleated cell counts were estimated. Sequenced by immunoSEQ multiplex PCR; TCRdb stores in-frame clones only, minus some. V and J calls and clone size are copied from that table; D and trimming were computed from the DNA. This table holds hundreds of thousands of clones, around 89% found once.

The chain employs TRBV28 and TRBJ2-5; 13 positions match TRBD2. Sequenced: PBMCs or T cells enriched from blood (not recorded which). The receptor was isolated from a man between 25 and 39 years old who had recovered from COVID-19. CDR3 nucleotides: TGTGCCAGCAGTCTACTGACTAGCGGGGGGTACCAAGAGACCCAGTACTTC. Encoded protein: CASSLLTSGGYQETQYF. The whole variable domain, filled in from reference TRBV28 and TRBJ2-5, reads DVKVTQSSRYLVKRTGEKVFLECVQDMDHENMFWYRQDPGLGLRLIYFSYDVKMKEKGDIPEGYSVSREKKERFSLILESASTNQTSMYLCASSLLTSGGYQETQYFGPGTRLLVL.